This TCR beta chain was recorded in a study of a mutant IDH1 vaccine in newly diagnosed glioma. About the research overall: Commencement of vaccination occurred 4-6 weeks following radiotherapy alone, or concurrently with temozolomide cycles. Sex distribution of treated patients was roughly 62% male and about 38% female; mean age was around 40 years.

Specified time point: week 47, end of study. Each dose delivered 300 ug of mutant IDH1 20-mer peptide subcutaneously with imiquimod. This clone was recorded once. The target antigen is unknown. Clones were sequenced by immunoSEQ multiplex PCR, and TCRdb holds only the in-frame ones, with some missing. Counted here are some 60,000 clones, roughly 80% occurring once; the ten biggest clones make up 3.5% to 4%. This clonotype originated in a man younger than 40 with glioma. Specimen: PBMCs, collected from a glioma patient whose treatment included an IDH1 peptide vaccine.

For the CDR3, the DNA is TGTGCCAGCAGTCAGGACAGGGGTGATACGCAGTATTTT. It translates to CASSQDRGDTQYF. The chain uses TRBV28 and TRBJ2-3; 9 nucleotides match TRBD1. The CDR3 extends over 13 amino acids. CDR1 and CDR2 (germline): MDHEN, SYDVKM. The J segment lost 6 bases and the V segment lost 5 bases, leaving 3 bases of the junction unmatched.